This T cell receptor beta chain was captured by sequencing in a study of beta chain features in type 1 diabetes. Whole-study findings and limits: When cDNA is sequenced, cells with high TCR expression could be over-represented.

A heparinised blood draw that averaged around 110 mL was obtained once from each donor. The authors sorted CD4+ naive, central memory, regulatory and stem cell-like memory cells via CD45RO/CCR7/CD25/CD127/CD95/CD27. V lost 6 bases and J lost 6, with 17 bases in between. From germline, CDR1 is MNHEY and CDR2 SVGAGI. CDR3 size: 14 residues. The whole isolated RNA underwent reverse transcription, so sequencing captured expressed TCRB transcripts. The data were produced by immunoSEQ multiplex PCR, yet TCRdb's version contains in-frame clones alone and is incomplete. Counted here are almost 350,000 clones, approximately 8% occurring once; the ten biggest clones make up around 0.45%. About this clone: Its antigen is not known.

This TCR derives from a woman under 30 in good health. Material: central memory CD4+ T cells from blood. The chain links TRBV6-5 to TRBJ1-2, with D possibly being TRBD1 (6 bases). CDR3: CASSRTGGAHGYTF. CDR3 DNA: TGTGCCAGCAGCCGAACGGGGGGGGCCCATGGCTACACCTTC.